A single sample is the source of the 30 T cell receptor beta chains below, sequenced in a study of T cell responses to AZD1222 COVID-19 vaccine. Sequencing used immunoSEQ multiplex PCR; TCRdb keeps in-frame clones, though not all of them. The sample records roughly 150,000 clones, approximately 91% being singletons. The sample in question was peripheral blood, obtained 28 days after the second AZD1222 dose. The receptors were gathered from an adult who received the AZD1222 COVID-19 vaccine.

V usage is TRBV6-2 or TRBV6-3 and J usage is TRBJ2-3; D not certain. Germline lookup yields CDR1 MNHEY and CDR2 SVGEGT. This CDR3 has 15 residues. Between the trimmed V and J ends, which lost 5 bases and 1 base, there was a span of 13 bases. DNA of the CDR3: TGTGCCAGCAGTCGACCAGTCCCGGGCACAGATACGCAGTATTTT. Translation gives CASSRPVPGTDTQYF.

V is TRBV28 and J is TRBJ1-6, with D perhaps matching TRBD1 (5 bases). The V and J ends lost 5 bases and 7 bases respectively, with 15 bases between them. The CDR3 loop spans 15 amino acids. Germline CDR1 MDHEN, CDR2 SYDVKM. Here the CDR3 reads CASSILGTENSPLHF. For the CDR3, the DNA is TGTGCCAGCAGTATTCTGGGGACGGAAAATTCACCCCTCCACTTT.

The chain has TRBV11-2 and TRBJ1-4; possibly TRBD1 for D (6 bases). The CDR3 has 16 amino acids. V was shortened by 0 bases and J by 5 bases, with 13 bases between the two germline ends. Germline CDR1 SGHAT, CDR2 FQNNGV. The chain's CDR3 is CASSLDHRARNEKLFF. The DNA of the CDR3 is TGTGCCAGCAGCTTAGACCACAGGGCCCGGAATGAAAAACTGTTTTTT.

Comments on this clone: The same CDR3 arises from other DNA sequences in this sample as well. The genes are TRBV7-6 and TRBJ1-1, with D possibly being TRBD1 (6 bases). The germline V and J ends were trimmed by 1 base and 2 bases, with 8 bases remaining between them. The germline gives CDR1 SGHVS, CDR2 FNYEAQ. The CDR3 is 14 residues long. CDR3 sequence (DNA): TGTGCCAGCAGCTTAGGGGGGCCCAACACTGAAGCTTTCTTT. Translated: CASSLGGPNTEAFF.

This rearrangement joins TRBV12-2 to TRBJ1-1; the table's D call, TRBD1, has no DNA check behind it. TRBV12-2 is a pseudogene. CDR3 length equals 15 residues. The chain's CDR3 is CASRLADREATEAFF. The DNA for the CDR3 is TGTGCAAGTCGCTTAGCGGACAGGGAGGCCACTGAAGCTTTCTTT.

This chain's CDR3 is CAWGGQLGQGGTEAFF. CDR3 sequence (DNA): TGTGCCTGGGGGGGTCAGCTGGGGCAGGGAGGTACTGAAGCTTTCTTT. The J gene is TRBJ1-1, the V gene TRBV30; tentative D call: TRBD1 (5 bases). The CDR3 spans 16 residues. Looked up from germline, CDR1 is GTSNPN and CDR2 is SVGIG (reference sequence). V was trimmed by 5 bases and J by 5 bases, leaving 24 bases between them. The variable domain in full, with the rest retrieved from reference TRBV30 and TRBJ1-1, is SQTIHQWPATLVQPVGSPLSLECTVEGTSNPNLYWYRQAAGRGLQLLFYSVGIGQISSEVPQNLSASRPQDRQFILSSKKLLLSDSGFYLCAWGGQLGQGGTEAFFGQGTRLTVV.

The chain carries TRBV7-9 and TRBJ1-3, with 7 bases fitting TRBD1. Per the germline V gene, CDR1 is SEHNR and CDR2 is FQNEAQ (reference sequence). The CDR3 length is 15 residues. With 3 bases clipped from V and 3 bases from J, the junction kept 5 bases outside the gene matches. The CDR3 loop is CASSLETGYGNTIYF. CDR3 bases: TGTGCCAGCAGCTTGGAGACAGGGTATGGAAACACCATATATTTT. The full variable domain, in which reference TRBV7-9 and TRBJ1-3 provide the parts outside the CDR3, is DTGVSQNPRHKITKRGQNVTFRCDPISEHNRLYWYRQTLGQGPEFLTYFQNEAQLEKSRLLSDRFSAERPKGSFSTLEIQRTEQGDSAMYLCASSLETGYGNTIYFGEGSWLTVV.

The chain uses TRBV6-5 and TRBJ1-1; D possibly corresponds to TRBD1 (6 bases). CDR1 MNHEY and CDR2 SVGAGI come from the germline V gene. V was clipped by 2 bases and J by 5 bases, with 12 bases between them. This CDR3 contains 14 residues. The chain's CDR3 is CASSYATGMTEAFF. As DNA, the CDR3 is TGTGCCAGCAGTTACGCCACAGGGATGACTGAAGCTTTCTTT.

V gene TRBV12-3 or TRBV12-4 combines with J gene TRBJ1-2; D gene unclear. V lost 5 bases to trimming and J lost 2 bases, with 9 bases between them. The length of the CDR3 is 13 residues. The CDR3 region is CASSPTRNYGYTF. The CDR3 DNA reads TGTGCCAGCAGTCCGACTAGGAACTATGGCTACACCTTC.

The chain is built from TRBV2 and TRBJ1-1; D is undetermined. CDR3 size: 12 residues. The germline V and J ends were trimmed by 4 bases and 3 bases, with 6 bases remaining between them. The germline V gene has CDR1 SNHLY and CDR2 FYNNEI. The chain's CDR3 is CASSVEYTEAFF. DNA of the CDR3: TGTGCCAGCAGTGTAGAGTACACTGAAGCTTTCTTT.

The chain is built from TRBV11-3 and TRBJ2-7; D assignment may be TRBD1 or TRBD2 (6 bases each). Germline-derived CDR1 and CDR2 are SGHNT and YENEEA. This CDR3 contains 14 residues. Between the trimmed V and J ends, which lost 2 bases and 6 bases, there was a span of 14 bases. CDR3 DNA: TGTGCCAGCAGCTTAACGAGGGGGGAGACCGAGCAGTACTTC. It yields the protein CASSLTRGETEQYF. The whole variable domain, filled in from reference TRBV11-3 and TRBJ2-7, reads EAGVVQSPRYKIIEKKQPVAFWCNPISGHNTLYWYLQNLGQGPELLIRYENEEAVDDSQLPKDRFSAERLKGVDSTLKIQPAELGDSAVYLCASSLTRGETEQYFGPGTRLTVT.

V usage is TRBV9 and J usage is TRBJ2-1; D unclear. Trimming removed 1 base from V and 9 bases from J, with 14 bases in between. The germline gives CDR1 SGDLS, CDR2 YYNGEE. The CDR3 has 14 residues. This CDR3 reads CASSVTPGNSEQFF. The CDR3 DNA reads TGTGCCAGCAGCGTAACCCCAGGAAATAGTGAGCAGTTCTTC.

J is TRBJ2-7 and V is TRBV3-1 (or the pseudogene TRBV3-2); 11 nucleotides align to TRBD2. This CDR3 has 15 residues. CDR1 and CDR2 from the germline V gene are LGHDT and YNNKEL (reference sequence). V dropped 5 bases and J dropped 2; count of bases not matched to a gene: 5. The CDR3 here is CASSATGLAAYEQYF. CDR3 DNA sequence: TGTGCCAGCAGCGCGACGGGACTAGCGGCCTACGAGCAGTACTTC.

The chain combines TRBV5-8 with TRBJ2-7, with a possible D match to TRBD1 (5 bases). This CDR3 has 16 amino acids. With 0 bases removed from V and 4 bases from J, the gap between germline ends came to 17 bases. The germline gives CDR1 SGHTS, CDR2 YDEGEE. The CDR3 loop is CASSLVVIRGPYEQYF. As DNA, the CDR3 is TGTGCCAGCAGCTTGGTAGTTATTAGGGGCCCTTACGAGCAGTACTTC. Variable domain in full (rest from reference TRBV5-8 and TRBJ2-7): EAGVTQSPTHLIKTRGQQATLRCSPISGHTSVYWYQQALGLGLQFLLWYDEGEERNRGNFPPRFSGRQFPNYSSELNVNALELEDSALYLCASSLVVIRGPYEQYFGPGTRLTVT.

V is TRBV11-2 and J is TRBJ2-5; TRBD2 matches 12 bases. Germline V gene sequence: CDR1 SGHAT, CDR2 FQNNGV. The V gene end was trimmed by 4 bases and the J gene end by 1 base; junction bases not matched to a gene: 1. The CDR3 contains 15 residues. Here the CDR3 DNA reads TGTGCCAGCAGCTGGACTAGCGGGGTCCAAGAGACCCAGTACTTC. Protein sequence: CASSWTSGVQETQYF.

This clone was seen only a few times. This chain uses TRBV19 with TRBJ1-5; 9 nucleotides line up with TRBD1. V shed 8 bases, J shed 3 bases, and the junction held 8 bases outside the gene matches. The CDR3 extends over 15 amino acids. CDR1 is LNHDA and CDR2 is SQIVND in the germline V gene (reference sequence). The CDR3 DNA reads TGTGCCAGTGTGAACCGGGACAGGGTCAATCAGCCCCAGCATTTT. It specifies CASVNRDRVNQPQHF.

The chain links TRBV5-6 to TRBJ2-7, with a possible D match to TRBD1 (6 bases). With 2 bases removed from V and 3 bases from J, the gap between germline ends came to 15 bases. CDR3 length: 15 amino acids. CDR1 is SGHDT, CDR2 YYEEEE, per germline. CDR3 nucleotides: TGTGCCAGCAGCTTAGCTCCGGGACAAGACTACGAGCAGTACTTC. It codes for CASSLAPGQDYEQYF.

This clone has a single count. J is TRBJ2-7 and V is TRBV19, with TRBD1 matching over 8 bases. The V gene end was trimmed by 3 bases and the J gene end by 5 bases; junction bases not matched to a gene: 3. The CDR3 consists of 13 residues. The germline V gene encodes CDR1 LNHDA and CDR2 SQIVND (reference sequence). The DNA of the CDR3 is TGTGCCAGTAGTATCGGACAGGGCCACGAGCAGTACTTC. It codes for CASSIGQGHEQYF.

J is TRBJ1-1 and V is TRBV5-1; D is perhaps TRBD1 (5 bases). The germline CDR1 and CDR2 sequences are SGHRS and YFSETQ. The CDR3 runs 17 residues. V lost 0 bases and J 11 bases, leaving 26 bases between the germline ends. Here the CDR3 reads CASSLEGDYGGTRRAFF. CDR3 sequence (DNA): TGCGCCAGCAGCTTGGAAGGGGATTATGGGGGGACCAGGCGCGCTTTCTTT.

The CDR3 region has the DNA TGTGCCAGCACTCCGTGGCGGGGGAACAAAAACATTCAGTACTTC. It codes for CASTPWRGNKNIQYF. The chain has TRBV6-5 and TRBJ2-4; TRBD2 agrees at 7 bases. This CDR3 spans 15 amino acids. Germline V gene data show CDR1 as MNHEY and CDR2 as SVGAGI. V lost 7 bases to trimming and J lost 3 bases; unmatched junction nucleotides: 9.

The chain joins TRBV9 to TRBJ2-1; 14 nucleotides line up with TRBD2. V lost 2 bases and J lost 7; bases outside the gene matches: 5. CDR3 length equals 16 residues. The germline V gene encodes CDR1 SGDLS and CDR2 YYNGEE. CDR3 residues: CASSVGLAGDGNEQFF. CDR3 DNA sequence: TGTGCCAGCAGCGTGGGACTAGCGGGAGATGGGAATGAGCAGTTCTTC.

The chain joins TRBV18 to TRBJ1-4; 7 bases are a match to TRBD1. The CDR3 is 16 amino acids. V lost 2 bases, J lost 0 bases, and 3 bases stayed unmatched. Germline assignment: CDR1 KGHSH and CDR2 LQKENI. CDR3 in DNA: TGTGCCAGCTCACCAACGGACAGGCCAACTAATGAAAAACTGTTTTTT. It yields the protein CASSPTDRPTNEKLFF.

This clone has a single count. This chain connects TRBV9 to TRBJ2-3, with D perhaps assigned TRBD1 or TRBD2 (7 bases each). The CDR3 extends over 13 amino acids. V was cut by 4 bases and J by 5 bases, with 11 bases left in between. Germline assignment: CDR1 SGDLS and CDR2 YYNGEE. This CDR3 reads CASSPGGEDTQYF. The CDR3 region has the DNA TGTGCCAGCAGCCCAGGGGGGGAAGATACGCAGTATTTT. Variable domain in full (rest from reference TRBV9 and TRBJ2-3): DSGVTQTPKHLITATGQRVTLRCSPRSGDLSVYWYQQSLDQGLQFLIQYYNGEERAKGNILERFSAQQFPDLHSELNLSSLELGDSALYFCASSPGGEDTQYFGPGTRLTVL.

V is TRBV6-5 and J is TRBJ2-2, with TRBD1 matching over 7 bases. This CDR3 has 15 amino acids. Germline lookup yields CDR1 MNHEY and CDR2 SVGAGI. V was pared by 2 bases and J by 5 bases, with 5 bases of the junction left unmatched. The CDR3 is CASSYMGQTTGELFF. The DNA for the CDR3 is TGTGCCAGCAGTTACATGGGACAGACTACCGGGGAGCTGTTTTTT.

This chain connects TRBV7-9 to TRBJ1-2; the match to TRBD1 covers 8 bases. This CDR3 region has 16 residues. The ends lost 3 bases at V and 4 bases at J; junction bases unmatched: 10. In germline, CDR1 is SEHNR, CDR2 FQNEAQ (reference sequence). CDR3 protein: CASSLINQQGGYGYTF. In nucleotides, the CDR3 is TGTGCCAGCAGCTTGATCAATCAACAGGGGGGCTATGGCTACACCTTC. The full variable domain, its missing parts supplied by reference TRBV7-9 and TRBJ1-2, is DTGVSQNPRHKITKRGQNVTFRCDPISEHNRLYWYRQTLGQGPEFLTYFQNEAQLEKSRLLSDRFSAERPKGSFSTLEIQRTEQGDSAMYLCASSLINQQGGYGYTFGSGTRLTVV.

This chain links TRBV18 with TRBJ1-1; perhaps TRBD1 as D (5 bases). In germline, CDR1 is KGHSH, CDR2 LQKENI. The CDR3 has 15 residues. Trimming took 2 bases from V and 3 from J, leaving 13 bases between them. The CDR3 region is CASSPIGRGDTEAFF. CDR3 sequence (DNA): TGTGCCAGCTCACCAATTGGTCGGGGGGACACTGAAGCTTTCTTT. Drawing the rest from reference TRBV18 and TRBJ1-1, the complete variable domain is NAGVMQNPRHLVRRRGQEARLRCSPMKGHSHVYWYRQLPEEGLKFMVYLQKENIIDESGMPKERFSAEFPKEGPSILRIQQVVRGDSAAYFCASSPIGRGDTEAFFGQGTRLTVV.

The chain has TRBV9 and TRBJ2-7, with 7 bases fitting TRBD2. Germline loops: CDR1 SGDLS, CDR2 YYNGEE. This CDR3 is built from 15 residues. Trimming cost V 0 bases and J 3 bases; bases outside gene matches: 6. The CDR3 DNA sequence: TGTGCCAGCAGCGTAGGGGCTAGCGGTTTCTACGAGCAGTACTTC. Translated, it gives CASSVGASGFYEQYF.

The rearrangement uses TRBV7-8 and TRBJ1-1, with 9 positions matching TRBD1. V was pared by 5 bases and J by 5 bases, with 6 bases of the junction left unmatched. This CDR3 contains 14 residues. The germline V gene has CDR1 SGHVS and CDR2 FQNEAQ. Here the CDR3 DNA reads TGTGCCAGCAGCGATGACAGGGGGTGGACTGAAGCTTTCTTT. Protein: CASSDDRGWTEAFF. Looking up the rest from reference TRBV7-8 and TRBJ1-1 gives the full variable domain: GAGVSQSPRYKVAKRGQDVALRCDPISGHVSLFWYQQALGQGPEFLTYFQNEAQLDKSGLPSDRFFAERPEGSVSTLKIQRTQQEDSAVYLCASSDDRGWTEAFFGQGTRLTVV.

This sequence joins TRBV27 and TRBJ1-5; 8 bases align to TRBD1. The germline gives CDR1 MNHEY, CDR2 SMNVEV (reference sequence). V shed 2 bases and J 15 bases; nucleotides not matched to a gene: 9. The CDR3 extends over 13 amino acids. CDR3 nucleotides: TGTGCCAGCAGTTTAACCGGACAGGGTCGTAGGCATTTT. Amino acids: CASSLTGQGRRHF.

The V call is TRBV4-2, the J call TRBJ2-3; tentatively, D is TRBD2 (5 bases). The CDR3 covers 18 residues. CDR1 and CDR2 (germline): LGHNA, YNFKEQ. V lost 3 bases to trimming and J lost 0 bases, with 19 bases between them. This CDR3 reads CASSHPTPTITSTDTQYF. The CDR3 DNA is TGTGCCAGCAGCCACCCCACCCCGACTATTACTAGCACAGATACGCAGTATTTT.